This T cell receptor beta chain is from a study of shared clonotypes between healthy human individuals. Study outcomes and limitations: Researchers sampled only blood; tissue repertoires likely differ. Sequencing depth was predicted to influence how clonotypes are shared among donors.

The material for each subset, its genomic DNA, was split evenly across several immunoSEQ plates. As originally analysed: Quality scores were absent from the junction-only immunoSEQ sequences, so filtering differed. Assay used: immunoSEQ multiplex PCR; TCRdb lists only in-frame clones, some missing. V, J and clone size are taken as reported in that table, and D and trimming were inferred from the DNA itself. The sample holds around 2.3 million clones; 90% to 97% are singletons and the top ten take 0.13%. With regard to this clone: Its antigen is as yet unknown.

Germline loops: CDR1 SQVTM, CDR2 ANQGSEA. Trimming removed 4 bases at V and 3 bases at J, with 15 bases between. The CDR3 covers 15 residues. The sequence was collected from a man between 18 and 35 years old in good health. The sequenced material came from naive CD4+ T cells sorted from blood. Stated subset: CD45RA+ positively selected. The chain employs TRBV29-1 and TRBJ2-2; D is uncertain. The chain's CDR3 is CSVAQNRLDTGELFF. DNA for the CDR3: TGCAGCGTTGCCCAGAATCGGTTAGACACCGGGGAGCTGTTTTTT.